A single sample is the source of the 25 T cell receptor beta chains below, sequenced in a study of CD8 T cells in ankylosing spondylitis. TCRdb re-called the 5' RACE reads through MiXCR, storing one row per CDR3 protein. The top ten hold more than 3% of the sample, which has some 130,000 distinct CDR3 sequences, 7% to 10% seen once. The source material was blood, either unsorted or a sorted T cell fraction (not recorded which). The receptors were gathered from a male donor with ankylosing spondylitis or in good health (not recorded which).

This clonotype was recorded many times. The chain joins TRBV7-9 to TRBJ2-1; D is unclear. Germline CDR1 and CDR2: SEHNR and FQNEAQ (reference sequence). The CDR3 covers 11 residues. The CDR3 spells CADERTNEQFF. CDR3 DNA sequence: TGTGCGGACGAGCGTACAAATGAGCAGTTCTTC.

In its sample, this clonotype was seen many times. DNA for the CDR3: TGCGCCAGCAGCTTGATTTCGCGAGGAGTTTCCACCTACGAGCAGTACTTC. This codes for CASSLISRGVSTYEQYF. V and J are TRBV5-1 and TRBJ2-7, with no clear D. Germline CDR1 SGHRS, CDR2 YFSETQ. This CDR3 is built from 17 residues. The V and J ends lost 1 base and 2 bases respectively, with 19 bases between them.

The table lists this clonotype with many counts. This sequence joins TRBV28 and TRBJ2-7; the D gene is possibly TRBD1 (5 bases). This CDR3 has 14 amino acids. Per the germline V gene, CDR1 is MDHEN and CDR2 is SYDVKM. Trimming cost V 6 bases and J 7 bases, with 19 bases left between them. As DNA, the CDR3 is TGTGCCAGCAGCCGGACATTCGGCGTAGGAGAGCAGTACTTC. It is translated as CASSRTFGVGEQYF.

This clonotype was observed many times. The chain carries TRBV5-1 and TRBJ2-5, with TRBD2 identical over 11 bases. The CDR3 has 15 residues. Per the germline V gene, CDR1 is SGHRS and CDR2 is YFSETQ. V dropped 2 bases and J dropped 1; count of bases not matched to a gene: 1. CDR3 sequence: CASSFGTSGQETQYF. The CDR3 coding sequence is TGCGCCAGCAGCTTCGGGACTAGCGGCCAAGAGACCCAGTACTTC. The full variable domain, with the rest looked up from reference TRBV5-1 and TRBJ2-5, is KAGVTQTPRYLIKTRGQQVTLSCSPISGHRSVSWYQQTPGQGLQFLFEYFSETQRNKGNFPGRFSGRQFSNSRSEMNVSTLELGDSALYLCASSFGTSGQETQYFGPGTRLLVL.

This chain links TRBV20-1 with TRBJ2-7; 14 positions agree with TRBD2. Per the germline V gene, CDR1 is DFQATT and CDR2 is SNEGSKA (reference sequence). The trim removed 6 bases at V and 5 bases at J, leaving 12 bases unmatched. This CDR3 has 16 amino acids. The CDR3 region is CSAPPGTSGSRNEQYF. The CDR3 DNA reads as TGCAGTGCCCCACCCGGGACTAGCGGGAGTAGGAACGAGCAGTACTTC.

This clonotype was seen at least ten times. The rearrangement links TRBV28 to TRBJ2-1; 7 bases map to TRBD2. From germline, CDR1 is MDHEN and CDR2 SYDVKM. V lost 6 bases to trimming and J lost 6 bases; unmatched junction nucleotides: 8. The CDR3 spans 14 residues. CDR3 DNA sequence: TGTGCCAGCAGCCTCGTCGGGAGGACCAATGAGCAGTTCTTC. It encodes CASSLVGRTNEQFF.

This clonotype has a single count. The rearrangement joins TRBV20-1 to TRBJ2-3, with D possibly TRBD1 on 5 matching bases. The CDR3 is 10 amino acids. CDR1 and CDR2 from the germline V gene are DFQATT and SNEGSKA (reference sequence). V was cut by 4 bases and J by 6 bases, with 5 bases left in between. DNA for the CDR3: TGCAGTGCTAACAGGGATACGCAGTATTTT. Translated: CSANRDTQYF.

This clonotype has a count of ten or more. The chain is built from TRBV7-3 and TRBJ2-6; 10 bases are a match to TRBD1. This CDR3 comprises 18 residues. The V segment lost 5 bases and the J segment 0 bases; nucleotides outside the gene matches: 7. The germline V gene encodes CDR1 SGHTA and CDR2 FQGTGA. The CDR3 reads CASSPRDRGNSGANVLTF. The CDR3 DNA is TGTGCCAGCAGCCCCCGGGACAGGGGCAACTCTGGGGCCAACGTCCTGACTTTC.

This clonotype was seen at least ten times. The rearrangement joins TRBV20-1 to TRBJ2-3; no clear D gene. Between the trimmed V and J ends, which lost 1 base and 4 bases, there was a span of 6 bases. The germline V gene encodes CDR1 DFQATT and CDR2 SNEGSKA (reference sequence). This CDR3 spans 12 amino acids. For the CDR3, the DNA is TGCAGTGCTAGAGTCCCCCCAGATACGCAGTATTTT. Translating it yields CSARVPPDTQYF.

This clonotype was counted many times. The genes are TRBV20-1 and TRBJ1-5, with D unclear. The V gene lost 4 bases and the J gene lost 6 bases, with 10 bases spanning the gap. Germline V lookup: CDR1 DFQATT, CDR2 SNEGSKA (reference sequence). This CDR3 comprises 12 residues. The CDR3 spells CSAKGVGQPQHF. CDR3 nucleotides: TGCAGTGCTAAGGGTGTGGGTCAGCCCCAGCATTTT.

This clonotype has a count of ten or more. The chain links TRBV2 to TRBJ2-1, with D maybe TRBD1 (6 bases). The CDR3 runs to 12 residues. V was trimmed by 9 bases and J by 4 bases, leaving 10 bases between them. Looked up from germline, CDR1 is SNHLY and CDR2 is FYNNEI. Here the CDR3 reads CARGQPYNEQFF. The CDR3 DNA is TGTGCCAGAGGACAGCCTTACAATGAGCAGTTCTTC.

This rearrangement joins TRBV10-3 to TRBJ1-6; D remains unclear. The CDR3 has 14 residues. CDR1 and CDR2 from the germline V gene are ENHRY and SYGVKD. Trimming shortened V by 6 bases and J by 8 bases, and 14 bases separated the two germline ends. CDR3 in amino acids: CAIRPTFYDSPLHF. DNA for the CDR3: TGTGCCATCAGGCCGACTTTTTACGATTCACCCCTCCACTTT.

This clonotype has ten or more counts. The rearrangement joins TRBV27 to TRBJ2-7; D remains unclear. CDR3 length: 13 residues. The V gene lost 3 bases and the J gene lost 0 bases, with 6 bases spanning the gap. The germline V gene encodes CDR1 MNHEY and CDR2 SMNVEV (reference sequence). Here the CDR3 reads CASSFYSSYEQYF. CDR3 nucleotides: TGTGCCAGCAGTTTTTACAGCTCCTACGAGCAGTACTTC.

This clonotype was seen ten or more times. V gene TRBV7-2 combines with J gene TRBJ2-4; unclear D gene. The CDR3 runs 14 residues. With 5 bases removed from V and 1 base from J, the gap between germline ends came to 9 bases. Germline assignment: CDR1 SGHTA and CDR2 FQGNSA. The CDR3 region is CASSDIGAKNIQYF. CDR3 in DNA: TGTGCCAGCAGCGATATTGGGGCCAAAAACATTCAGTACTTC.

The gene calls are TRBV12-3 or TRBV12-4 and TRBJ2-5; a possible D gene is TRBD1 (5 bases). The ends were cut back, 5 bases at V and 1 base at J, with 11 bases in the middle. The CDR3 is made up of 14 amino acids. The CDR3 sequence is CASSKGAIQETQYF. CDR3 in DNA: TGTGCCAGCAGTAAAGGGGCGATCCAAGAGACCCAGTACTTC.

This clonotype has a count of ten or more. An end of the junction differs from the germline gene, which may be a read error. The chain combines TRBV7-3 with TRBJ2-5, with 7 bases aligning to TRBD1. Germline V CDR1 and CDR2: SGHTA, FQGTGA. The CDR3 extends over 13 amino acids. The CDR3: CASSFSGGETQYF. The CDR3 DNA follows: TGCGCCAGCAGCTTTTCAGGGGGAGAGACCCAGTACTTC.

This clonotype was seen more than once but under ten times. This rearrangement joins TRBV12-3 or TRBV12-4 to TRBJ2-4; D is undetermined. V gave up 3 bases and J gave up 8 bases, with 14 bases separating them. The CDR3 is made up of 14 amino acids. The CDR3 reads CASSFSLGRDIQYF. CDR3 coding DNA: TGTGCCAGCAGTTTTTCCCTTGGTAGGGACATTCAGTACTTC.

This clonotype turned up a few times. This chain connects TRBV19 to TRBJ2-2; TRBD1 agrees at 9 bases. Germline V CDR1 and CDR2: LNHDA, SQIVND (reference sequence). The CDR3 has 15 amino acids. The ends lost 4 bases at V and 3 bases at J; junction bases unmatched: 3. CDR3 in DNA: TGTGCCAGTAGTAGTGGACAGGGGCACACCGGGGAGCTGTTTTTT. Amino acids: CASSSGQGHTGELFF.

The chain couples TRBV27 to TRBJ1-2; D perhaps matches TRBD1 (6 bases). Trimming stripped 6 bases from V and 4 bases from J, with 27 bases between. Germline lookup yields CDR1 MNHEY and CDR2 SMNVEV (reference sequence). The CDR3 sequence is 18 residues long. In nucleotides, the CDR3 is TGTGCCAGCAGCCGTATTTTGCTTACAGGGTCACATTTCTATGGCTACACCTTC. Translation gives CASSRILLTGSHFYGYTF.

The table lists this clonotype with a count of one. The chain recombines TRBV27 with TRBJ1-1, with D unclear. The V gene's germline CDR1 is MNHEY and CDR2 SMNVEV (reference sequence). The V end was cut by 0 bases, the J end by 11 bases, with 13 bases between. CDR3 size: 13 residues. The CDR3 region has the DNA TGTGCCAGCAGTTTATCCGCGGCAGGAGGCGCTTTCTTT. Protein: CASSLSAAGGAFF.

The sample holds many counts of this clonotype. The chain couples TRBV7-2 to TRBJ2-7, with 8 bases aligning to TRBD2. Germline V lookup: CDR1 SGHTA, CDR2 FQGNSA. J gave up 6 bases and V 5 bases, and 6 bases lay outside the gene matches. This CDR3 comprises 13 residues. The CDR3 loop reads CASSAGRVGEQYF. DNA of the CDR3: TGTGCCAGCAGCGCCGGGAGGGTCGGCGAGCAGTACTTC.

The chain links TRBV20-1 to TRBJ2-5; no clear D. V was cut by 1 base and J by 9 bases, with 18 bases left in between. Germline V gene lookup returns CDR1 DFQATT and CDR2 SNEGSKA (reference sequence). This CDR3 is built from 14 residues. The CDR3, as DNA: TGCAGTGCTAGAGCTACGGAAACCCCCGGGTCCCAGTACTTC. Its protein is CSARATETPGSQYF.

The chain combines TRBV30 with TRBJ1-5; no clear D. Germline V gene sequence: CDR1 GTSNPN, CDR2 SVGIG (reference sequence). The V gene lost 4 bases and the J gene lost 3 bases, with 7 bases spanning the gap. This CDR3 is 12 amino acids long. CDR3 region: CAWTSNNQPQHF. The CDR3 DNA reads as TGTGCCTGGACCTCAAACAATCAGCCCCAGCATTTT.

This sequence joins TRBV7-2 and TRBJ2-3, with D unclear. V lost 0 bases, J lost 1 base, and 8 bases lay in between. Germline V gives CDR1 SGHTA, CDR2 FQGNSA. The CDR3 has 15 residues. CDR3 region: CASSLAIAGTDTQYF. The CDR3, as DNA: TGTGCCAGCAGCTTAGCGATAGCTGGCACAGATACGCAGTATTTT. Complete variable domain (other parts from reference TRBV7-2 and TRBJ2-3): GAGVSQSPSNKVTEKGKDVELRCDPISGHTALYWYRQSLGQGLEFLIYFQGNSAPDKSGLPSDRFSAERTGGSVSTLTIQRTQQEDSAVYLCASSLAIAGTDTQYFGPGTRLTVL.

The CDR3, as DNA: TGCGCCAGCAGCCAGGGGGTCGATGAGCAGTTCTTC. The encoded protein is CASSQGVDEQFF. V and J are TRBV4-1 and TRBJ2-1; possibly TRBD1 or TRBD2 for D (5 bases each). V lost 3 bases and J lost 8, with 8 bases in between. There are 12 residues in the CDR3. The germline CDR1 and CDR2 sequences are MGHRA and YSYEKL.